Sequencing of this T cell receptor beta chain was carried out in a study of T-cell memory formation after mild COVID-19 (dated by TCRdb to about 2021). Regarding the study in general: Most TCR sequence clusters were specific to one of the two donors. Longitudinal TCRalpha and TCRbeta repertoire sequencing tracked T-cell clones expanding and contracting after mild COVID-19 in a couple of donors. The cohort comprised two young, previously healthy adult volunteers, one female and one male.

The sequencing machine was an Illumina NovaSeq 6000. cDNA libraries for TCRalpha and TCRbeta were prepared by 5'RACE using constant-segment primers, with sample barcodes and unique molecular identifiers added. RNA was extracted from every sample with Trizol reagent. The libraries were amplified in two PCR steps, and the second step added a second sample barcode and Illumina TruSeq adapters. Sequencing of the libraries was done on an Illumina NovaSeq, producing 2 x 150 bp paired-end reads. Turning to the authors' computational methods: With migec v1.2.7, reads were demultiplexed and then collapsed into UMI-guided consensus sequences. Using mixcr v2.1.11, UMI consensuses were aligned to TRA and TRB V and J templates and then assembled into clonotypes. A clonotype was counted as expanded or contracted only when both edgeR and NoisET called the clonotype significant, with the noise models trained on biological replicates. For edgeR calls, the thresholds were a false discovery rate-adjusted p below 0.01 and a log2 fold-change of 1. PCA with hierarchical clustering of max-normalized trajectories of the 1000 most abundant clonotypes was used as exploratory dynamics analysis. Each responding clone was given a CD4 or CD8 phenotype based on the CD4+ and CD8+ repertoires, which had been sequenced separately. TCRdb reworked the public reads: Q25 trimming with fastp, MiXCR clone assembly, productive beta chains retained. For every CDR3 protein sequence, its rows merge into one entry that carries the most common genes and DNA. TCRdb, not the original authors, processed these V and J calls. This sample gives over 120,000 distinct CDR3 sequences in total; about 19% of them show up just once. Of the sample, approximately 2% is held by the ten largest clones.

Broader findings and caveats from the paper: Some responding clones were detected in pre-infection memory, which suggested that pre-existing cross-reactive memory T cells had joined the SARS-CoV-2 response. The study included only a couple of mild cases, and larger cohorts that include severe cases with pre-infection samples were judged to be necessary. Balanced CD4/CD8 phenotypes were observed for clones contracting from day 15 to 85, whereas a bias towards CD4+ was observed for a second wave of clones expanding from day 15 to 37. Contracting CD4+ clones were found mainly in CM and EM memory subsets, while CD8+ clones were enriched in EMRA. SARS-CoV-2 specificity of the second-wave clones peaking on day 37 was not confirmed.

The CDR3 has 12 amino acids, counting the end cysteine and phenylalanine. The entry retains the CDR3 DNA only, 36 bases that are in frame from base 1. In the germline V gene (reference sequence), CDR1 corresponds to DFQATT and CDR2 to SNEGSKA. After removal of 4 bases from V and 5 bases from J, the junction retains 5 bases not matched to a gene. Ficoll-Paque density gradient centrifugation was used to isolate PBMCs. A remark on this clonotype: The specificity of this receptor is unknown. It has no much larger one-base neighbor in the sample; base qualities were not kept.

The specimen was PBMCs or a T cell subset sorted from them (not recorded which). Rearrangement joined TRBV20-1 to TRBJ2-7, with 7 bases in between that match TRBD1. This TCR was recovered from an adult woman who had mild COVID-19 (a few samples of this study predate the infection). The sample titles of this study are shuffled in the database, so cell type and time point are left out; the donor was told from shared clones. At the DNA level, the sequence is TGCAGTGCTACCAGGGGGTCAAACGAGCAGTACTTC. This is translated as CSATRGSNEQYF.